This TCR beta chain was obtained from a study of T and B cells in COVID-19 patients. Whole-study context: COVID-19 patients gave peripheral blood either during active infection or after recovery.

Study outcomes and limitations: CD4+, regulatory T cell, CD8+ and sorted SARS-CoV-2-responsive or tetramer+ T cells were not yet sequenced. Early severe-case samples and blood from mildly ill patients during symptoms were in short supply.

Trimming removed 4 bases at V and 4 bases at J, with 16 bases between. The CDR3 totals 15 residues. Germline V lookup: CDR1 SGHAT, CDR2 FQNNGV. Blood genomic DNA input for TRB amplification was about 240-500 ng. A remark on this clonotype: As yet, its antigen is unknown.

Multiplex PCR with BIOMED2 TRB-A/B primer pools amplified TRB rearrangements. TCRdb reprocessed the multiplex PCR reads with MiXCR, giving one entry per CDR3 protein. The sample has 6,000 to 7,500 distinct CDR3 sequences; around 29% are singletons. This sequence originates from a human donor with active COVID-19. The sequencing input was blood. The chain employs TRBV11-2 and TRBJ1-2; D remains unclear. DNA for the CDR3: TGTGCCAGCAGCTCCCTCCCCCTCGACGGCTATGGCTACACCTTC. Encoded protein: CASSSLPLDGYGYTF.